These 27 T cell receptor beta chains originate from one sample sequenced in a study of human CD8 memory T cell subsets. Researchers made TCR beta libraries via UMI-labeled 5' RACE. Following a re-call of the 5' RACE reads, TCRdb has one entry per CDR3 protein and lacks DNA. The sample totals some 8,000 distinct CDR3 sequences; its top ten clones hold less than 30%. The sample was CD8+ T cells from PBMCs. Receptors originate from a human donor in good health.

J is TRBJ2-1 and V is TRBV7-2. The V gene's germline CDR1 is SGHTA and CDR2 FQGNSA. CDR3 size: 14 residues. The CDR3 protein is CASSLVLFLDEQFF.

V gene TRBV5-1 combines with J gene TRBJ2-4. Per germline, CDR1 SGHRS and CDR2 YFSETQ. The CDR3 totals 19 residues. The CDR3 loop is CASSFYASDILLAKNIQYF.

The chain couples TRBV15 to TRBJ2-1; TCRdb lists TRBD2, though no DNA is available to test this call. CDR3 length equals 14 residues. Germline V gene lookup returns CDR1 LNHNV and CDR2 YYDKDF (reference sequence). The CDR3: CATSRALGSGEQFF.

The chain couples TRBV25-1 to TRBJ2-1; as DNA is missing, the TRBD1 call by TCRdb cannot be tested. CDR1 MGHDK and CDR2 SYGVNS come from the germline V gene. The CDR3 covers 18 residues. The chain's CDR3 is CASTTPPGTGNPYNEQFF.

This chain uses TRBV9 with TRBJ1-2; absent DNA, TCRdb's TRBD1 call cannot be checked. CDR1 and CDR2 from the germline V gene are SGDLS and YYNGEE. This CDR3 is built from 13 residues. CDR3 protein: CASSGSGFYGYTF.

This chain connects TRBV11-2 to TRBJ2-3; lacking DNA, the TRBD2 call made by TCRdb goes unchecked. Germline CDR1 reads SGHAT; CDR2 reads FQNNGV. The CDR3 covers 15 residues. CDR3 sequence reads: CASSTTSGRRDTQYF.

The V gene is TRBV28, the J gene TRBJ2-3; checking the TCRdb D call of TRBD1 is not possible without DNA. This CDR3 comprises 15 residues. From germline, CDR1 is MDHEN and CDR2 SYDVKM. The chain's CDR3 is CASSPWTRGTDTQYF. Full variable domain (remainder filled in from reference TRBV28 and TRBJ2-3): DVKVTQSSRYLVKRTGEKVFLECVQDMDHENMFWYRQDPGLGLRLIYFSYDVKMKEKGDIPEGYSVSREKKERFSLILESASTNQTSMYLCASSPWTRGTDTQYFGPGTRLTVL.

The chain has TRBV3-1 and TRBJ2-1; TCRdb indicates TRBD2, and absent DNA this call remains unverified. This CDR3 spans 13 amino acids. Germline CDR1 reads LGHDT; CDR2 reads YNNKEL (reference sequence). CDR3 in amino acids: CASSPGLAYEQFF.

The J gene is TRBJ2-7, the V gene TRBV28; lacking DNA, the TRBD2 call made by TCRdb goes unchecked. The CDR3 loop spans 15 amino acids. CDR1 is MDHEN and CDR2 is SYDVKM in the germline V gene. The CDR3 loop reads CASSLGTETPYEQYF. The variable domain in full, with the rest retrieved from reference TRBV28 and TRBJ2-7, is DVKVTQSSRYLVKRTGEKVFLECVQDMDHENMFWYRQDPGLGLRLIYFSYDVKMKEKGDIPEGYSVSREKKERFSLILESASTNQTSMYLCASSLGTETPYEQYFGPGTRLTVT.

This chain links TRBV9 with TRBJ2-3; TCRdb names TRBD2, which stays unverified in the absence of DNA. The CDR3 sequence is 17 residues long. Germline V gene data show CDR1 as SGDLS and CDR2 as YYNGEE. The CDR3 reads CASSVGVAGGPTDTQYF.

The chain combines TRBV5-1 with TRBJ1-1; TCRdb designates TRBD1, a call that cannot be tested without DNA. The length of the CDR3 is 15 residues. The germline V gene has CDR1 SGHRS and CDR2 YFSETQ. The chain's CDR3 is CASSLGYRENTEAFF.

J is TRBJ1-2 and V is TRBV6-2 or TRBV6-3; with no DNA, the TCRdb D assignment of TRBD1 cannot be verified. Germline V gene data show CDR1 as MNHEY and CDR2 as SVGEGT. The CDR3 has 14 residues. The CDR3: CASTRDREYYGYTF.

This clonotype ranks as medium-sized (0.01 to 0.1%) in terms of frequency. The chain joins TRBV11-2 to TRBJ1-1. The CDR3 has 15 residues. Germline V gene sequence: CDR1 SGHAT, CDR2 FQNNGV. CDR3 sequence: CASSLELVGNTEAFF.

J is TRBJ2-5 and V is TRBV3-1. CDR3 size: 15 residues. From germline, CDR1 is LGHDT and CDR2 YNNKEL (reference sequence). The CDR3 loop is CASSQTDLYQETQYF.

The chain carries TRBV7-6 and TRBJ1-1. There are 12 residues in the CDR3. In germline, CDR1 is SGHVS, CDR2 FNYEAQ. CDR3: CASSSYSHEAFF.

The genes are TRBV12-2 and TRBJ2-1; TCRdb picks TRBD2, but there is no DNA to check that call. TRBV12-2 is a recognized pseudogene. This CDR3 is 17 amino acids long. CDR3 protein: CASRFLERVSGYNEQFF.

Judged by frequency, this clonotype is medium-sized. This sequence joins TRBV29-1 and TRBJ2-1. This CDR3 is built from 15 residues. Germline loops: CDR1 SQVTM, CDR2 ANQGSEA. CDR3 region: CSVQSTYSSYNEQFF.

This rearrangement joins TRBV11-2 to TRBJ2-2. CDR1 and CDR2 from the germline V gene are SGHAT and FQNNGV. The CDR3 is made up of 12 amino acids. The CDR3 spells CASSLGWGELFF.

In terms of frequency, this clonotype is medium-sized. This chain connects TRBV23-1 to TRBJ2-7. TRBV23-1 has ORF status, its function being uncertain. CDR3 length: 17 residues. The CDR3 is CASSQGVEGFFFYEQYF.

The V and J genes are TRBV5-4 and TRBJ2-1. Germline assignment: CDR1 SGHNT and CDR2 YYREEE (reference sequence). The CDR3 contains 16 residues. The CDR3 region is CASSLADKGISNEQFF.

V and J are TRBV12-3 or TRBV12-4 and TRBJ2-7. CDR3 size: 13 residues. The CDR3 reads CASSFQRAYEQYF.

The chain combines TRBV11-2 with TRBJ2-7; TCRdb selects TRBD2, and the lack of DNA leaves this call unchecked. The CDR3 has 15 residues. Germline CDR1 is SGHAT and CDR2 is FQNNGV. This chain's CDR3 is CASSLGGTYSYEQYF.

The chain combines TRBV15 with TRBJ1-5; TCRdb's D call, TRBD1, is unchecked because there is no DNA. CDR3 length equals 14 residues. Germline values: CDR1 LNHNV, CDR2 YYDKDF (reference sequence). CDR3 region: CATSSRDTNQPQHF.

This chain joins TRBV27 and TRBJ1-6; lacking DNA, the TRBD1 call made by TCRdb goes unchecked. The CDR3 consists of 15 residues. Germline CDR1 and CDR2: MNHEY and SMNVEV (reference sequence). The CDR3 reads CASSFTGTGFSPLHF.

The chain combines TRBV7-9 with TRBJ2-5; TCRdb returns TRBD1, unconfirmable since there is no DNA. The CDR3 sequence is 14 residues long. Germline CDR1 and CDR2: SEHNR and FQNEAQ (reference sequence). The CDR3 spells CASRPGTGQETQYF.

Its frequency marks this clonotype as medium-sized (0.01 to 0.1%). The V and J genes are TRBV7-6 and TRBJ1-6; the TCRdb call, TRBD1, lacks DNA for checking. The germline V gene encodes CDR1 SGHVS and CDR2 FNYEAQ. The CDR3 sequence is 16 residues long. CDR3 in amino acids: CASSIRDSDGNSPLHF.

The chain recombines TRBV7-3 with TRBJ2-3; TCRdb reports TRBD2, a call that lacks DNA to check it against. Per the germline V gene, CDR1 is SGHTA and CDR2 is FQGTGA. This CDR3 is built from 14 residues. This CDR3 reads CASSLPGLEDTQYF.